The clone carrying this T cell receptor (beta chain) was observed a handful of times. Antigen specificity is unknown. The entry originates in a study of T-cell memory formation after mild COVID-19. Across the study: TCR clusters largely stayed donor specific. The study's findings and limits: Prior to infection, memory already included some responding clones, suggesting cross-reactive memory joined. The main location of contracting CD4+ clones was CM and EM, and that of contracting CD8+ clones was EMRA. Among clones contracting day 15 to 85, CD4/CD8 was balanced, whereas later expanders leaned CD4+.

The V and J ends lost 6 bases and 4 bases respectively, with 13 bases between them. CDR1 is LGHNT, CDR2 FRNRAP, per germline. This CDR3 is 13 amino acids long. TCRdb called the 5' RACE reads again in MiXCR, with one record for every CDR3 protein. The repertoire has 250,000 to 300,000 distinct CDR3 sequences, 15% to 20% of them found once; the top ten carry approximately 25%. The sequence came from a man aged 18-30 years who had mild COVID-19 (a few samples of this study predate the infection). Cell type and time point are not known. The chain uses TRBV12-5 and TRBJ2-7, with TRBD2 as a possible D gene (6 bases). Sequencing was carried out using PBMCs or a T cell subset sorted from them (not recorded which). In nucleotides, the CDR3 is TGTGCTAGTGGCCTCGGGAGAAGGTACGAGCAGTACTTC. Amino acid sequence: CASGLGRRYEQYF.